The 31 T cell receptor beta chains below were found in one sample sequenced in a study of neurological immune-mediated disorders. TCRdb itself ran the 5' RACE reads through MiXCR, one entry per CDR3 protein. The data contain about 10,000 distinct CDR3 sequences, 22% of them singletons. The sample consisted of CD8+ T cells from blood. Receptor source: a woman aged 35 to 49 with multiple sclerosis.

The gene calls are TRBV7-2 and TRBJ1-1; D ambiguous. The CDR3 has 16 amino acids. Between the trimmed V and J ends, which lost 1 base and 1 base, there was a span of 13 bases. Germline-derived CDR1 and CDR2 are SGHTA and FQGNSA. The CDR3 reads CASSLGFQRQNTEAFF. Here the CDR3 DNA reads TGTGCCAGCAGCTTAGGCTTTCAGCGACAGAACACTGAAGCTTTCTTT.

The sample holds one count of this clonotype. In nucleotides, the CDR3 is TGCAGTGCTACTCGCGGGGGCTCCTACAATGAGCAGTTCTTC. This sequence encodes CSATRGGSYNEQFF. This rearrangement joins TRBV20-1 to TRBJ2-1; 7 bases align to TRBD2. The CDR3 covers 14 residues. Trimming at V came to 4 bases and at J to 0 bases, leaving 3 bases not matched to a gene. The germline CDR1 and CDR2 sequences are DFQATT and SNEGSKA (reference sequence).

This clonotype was picked up many times. This chain uses TRBV5-6 with TRBJ1-5, with D maybe TRBD1 (5 bases). V was trimmed by 2 bases and J by 4 bases, leaving 10 bases between them. Germline V gives CDR1 SGHDT, CDR2 YYEEEE. The CDR3 sequence is 14 residues long. For the CDR3, the DNA is TGTGCCAGCAGCTTTCAGGGAAGTAATCAGCCCCAGCATTTT. It translates to CASSFQGSNQPQHF.

Many counts were recorded for this clonotype. The rearrangement joins TRBV6-5 to TRBJ1-6; TRBD1 matches 7 bases. The CDR3 contains 18 residues. V was pared by 7 bases and J by 0 bases, with 12 bases of the junction left unmatched. From germline, CDR1 is MNHEY and CDR2 SVGAGI. CDR3 in amino acids: CASTPTWDSYSYNSPLHF. As DNA, the CDR3 is TGTGCCAGCACCCCAACCTGGGACAGTTACTCCTATAATTCACCCCTCCACTTT.

This clonotype is labeled medium-sized. J is TRBJ1-2 and V is TRBV7-2, with D uncertain. The germline V gene encodes CDR1 SGHTA and CDR2 FQGNSA. The CDR3 spans 14 residues. Trimming took 6 bases from V and 0 from J, leaving 11 bases between them. CDR3: CASSGQEANYGYTF. In DNA form, the CDR3 reads TGTGCCAGCAGTGGGCAGGAGGCTAACTATGGCTACACCTTC.

The chain is built from TRBV15 and TRBJ2-3, with TRBD2 identical over 8 bases. Germline CDR1 is LNHNV and CDR2 is YYDKDF (reference sequence). Trimming took 6 bases from V and 0 from J; bases not matched to a gene: 5. CDR3 length: 15 residues. The CDR3 spells CATSSTSGSTDTQYF. CDR3 DNA sequence: TGTGCCACCAGTAGTACTAGCGGAAGCACAGATACGCAGTATTTT.

By frequency in the sample, this clonotype is medium-sized. This sequence joins TRBV25-1 and TRBJ2-7; possibly TRBD2 for D (6 bases). Trimming removed 7 bases at V and 10 bases at J, with 20 bases between. This CDR3 comprises 13 residues. Germline CDR1 MGHDK, CDR2 SYGVNS. The CDR3 spells CASIRPPWRAQYF. DNA of the CDR3: TGTGCCAGCATCCGACCCCCTTGGAGGGCTCAGTACTTC.

This clonotype was counted many times. This chain links TRBV28 with TRBJ2-7; 14 bases are a match to TRBD2. V was clipped by 4 bases and J by 3 bases; unmatched bases: 8. Germline V gives CDR1 MDHEN, CDR2 SYDVKM. The CDR3 sequence is 17 residues long. The CDR3 sequence is CASSWGLAGAVNYEQYF. The CDR3 region has the DNA TGTGCCAGCAGTTGGGGACTAGCGGGGGCGGTCAACTACGAGCAGTACTTC. Full variable domain (remainder filled in from reference TRBV28 and TRBJ2-7): DVKVTQSSRYLVKRTGEKVFLECVQDMDHENMFWYRQDPGLGLRLIYFSYDVKMKEKGDIPEGYSVSREKKERFSLILESASTNQTSMYLCASSWGLAGAVNYEQYFGPGTRLTVT.

At least ten counts were recorded for this clonotype. One end of the junction fails to match germline, which may point to a read error. The chain is built from TRBV7-8 and TRBJ1-4; a weak D match, TRBD1 (5 bases). CDR3 length: 12 residues. CDR1 and CDR2 (germline): SGHVS, FQNEAQ. The CDR3 coding sequence is TGTGCCAGCAGCGTCTCCGGGACCCCTCGGTCTTTT. Protein sequence: CASSVSGTPRSF.

In this sample, this clonotype is medium-sized (0.01 to 0.1%). This chain connects TRBV5-1 to TRBJ1-1; D is unresolved. The CDR3 contains 13 residues. Germline V gene lookup returns CDR1 SGHRS and CDR2 YFSETQ. V was pared by 5 bases and J by 1 base, with 9 bases between. DNA of the CDR3: TGCGCCAGCAGTTACTTCGAGAACACTGAAGCTTTCTTT. Protein product: CASSYFENTEAFF.

This clonotype was observed many times. The chain couples TRBV5-5 to TRBJ1-2; unclear D gene. Per germline, CDR1 SGHKS and CDR2 YYEKEE (reference sequence). Trimming removed 6 bases from V and 2 bases from J, with 14 bases in between. This CDR3 is 14 amino acids long. The CDR3 region has the DNA TGTGCCAGCACCCTAGGGCCCCTGAACTATGGCTACACCTTC. This sequence encodes CASTLGPLNYGYTF. The variable domain in full, completed from reference TRBV5-5 and TRBJ1-2, reads DAGVTQSPTHLIKTRGQQVTLRCSPISGHKSVSWYQQVLGQGPQFIFQYYEKEERGRGNFPDRFSARQFPNYSSELNVNALLLGDSALYLCASTLGPLNYGYTFGSGTRLTVV.

By share of the sample, this clonotype is medium-sized. The chain carries TRBV9 and TRBJ2-7; D gene ambiguous. Germline assignment: CDR1 SGDLS and CDR2 YYNGEE. The CDR3 has 11 amino acids. V was pared by 0 bases and J by 5 bases, with 3 bases between. The CDR3 DNA sequence: TGTGCCAGCAGCGTAGGGGACGAGCAGTACTTC. This sequence encodes CASSVGDEQYF.

This clonotype was seen at least ten times. The rearrangement uses TRBV11-2 and TRBJ2-7, with 11 bases that match TRBD2. The CDR3 length is 15 residues. After removal of 2 bases from V and 7 bases from J, the junction contained 7 bases not matched to a gene. The germline CDR1 and CDR2 sequences are SGHAT and FQNNGV. The CDR3 DNA sequence: TGTGCCAGCAGCTTATCTAGCGGGGGGTATGGAGAGCAGTACTTC. Its protein is CASSLSSGGYGEQYF.

In its sample, this clonotype was seen many times. The rearrangement joins TRBV5-6 to TRBJ2-4; D not resolved. In germline, CDR1 is SGHDT, CDR2 YYEEEE. Trimming took 0 bases from V and 4 from J, leaving 8 bases between them. The CDR3 totals 14 residues. Here the CDR3 DNA reads TGTGCCAGCAGCTTGGGGGCCCAAAAAAACATTCAGTACTTC. It codes for CASSLGAQKNIQYF.

This clonotype was seen repeatedly, ten times or more. The gene calls are TRBV9 and TRBJ1-5; no clear D gene. CDR1 is SGDLS and CDR2 is YYNGEE in the germline V gene. The CDR3 consists of 15 residues. V shed 0 bases and J shed 3 bases, with 10 bases lying between them. Here the CDR3 DNA reads TGTGCCAGCAGCGTAGGAGGGCTGCTCAATCAGCCCCAGCATTTT. Its protein product is CASSVGGLLNQPQHF.

This clonotype was counted many times. The genes are TRBV7-6 and TRBJ2-7, with a weak D call TRBD1 (7 bases). V lost 4 bases and J lost 4, with 17 bases in between. The germline V gene encodes CDR1 SGHVS and CDR2 FNYEAQ. The CDR3 has 15 residues. CDR3 in DNA: TGTGCCAGCAGCTACCGAGGGGGCGCGGGGTACGAGCAGTACTTC. Protein sequence: CASSYRGGAGYEQYF. Full variable domain (outside the CDR3, taken from reference TRBV7-6 and TRBJ2-7): GAGVSQSPRYKVTKRGQDVALRCDPISGHVSLYWYRQALGQGPEFLTYFNYEAQQDKSGLPNDRFSAERPEGSISTLTIQRTEQRDSAMYRCASSYRGGAGYEQYFGPGTRLTVT.

This clonotype was seen many times. The V gene is TRBV6-5, the J gene TRBJ1-2; tentatively, D is TRBD1 (6 bases). The CDR3 runs 14 residues. The V end lost 3 bases, the J end lost 2 bases, and 10 bases lay between the germline ends. Germline values: CDR1 MNHEY, CDR2 SVGAGI. The CDR3: CASSYGGPNYGYTF. The CDR3 DNA sequence: TGTGCCAGCAGTTATGGGGGGCCCAACTATGGCTACACCTTC.

This chain joins TRBV6-6 and TRBJ2-1; 13 bases fit TRBD2. The CDR3 spans 15 residues. With V trimmed by 4 bases and J by 10 bases, 7 bases remained unmatched. The germline CDR1 and CDR2 sequences are MNHNY and SVGAGI (reference sequence). CDR3 sequence: CASSFGTSGVGEQFF. CDR3 sequence (DNA): TGTGCCAGCAGTTTCGGGACTAGCGGGGTAGGGGAGCAGTTCTTC.

The table lists this clonotype with many counts. The chain recombines TRBV6-6 with TRBJ1-5; D is ambiguous. Trimming took 7 bases from V and 0 from J, leaving 13 bases between them. The CDR3 is 15 amino acids. CDR1 is MNHNY, CDR2 SVGAGI, per germline (reference sequence). Here the CDR3 reads CASTTPQYSNQPQHF. The CDR3 DNA reads as TGTGCCAGCACCACACCCCAGTATAGCAATCAGCCCCAGCATTTT.

This clonotype was seen ten or more times. The gene calls are TRBV15 and TRBJ2-1; D gene unclear. Between the trimmed V and J ends, which lost 5 bases and 8 bases, there was a span of 13 bases. The CDR3 sequence is 13 residues long. The germline V gene has CDR1 LNHNV and CDR2 YYDKDF (reference sequence). The CDR3 coding sequence is TGTGCCACCAGCCTTATCTGGGGATATGAGCAGTTCTTC. It yields the protein CATSLIWGYEQFF.

This clonotype was observed at least ten times. The J gene is TRBJ2-2, the V gene TRBV29-1, with D tentatively TRBD1 (6 bases). Germline V gene lookup returns CDR1 SQVTM and CDR2 ANQGSEA. Trimming removed 4 bases at V and 0 bases at J, with 12 bases between. The CDR3 spans 15 residues. CDR3 residues: CSVVGGSSNTGELFF. The CDR3 bases are TGCAGCGTTGTAGGGGGATCCTCGAACACCGGGGAGCTGTTTTTT.

This clonotype occurred a few times. The V and J genes are TRBV7-9 and TRBJ2-1; 8 nucleotides agree with TRBD1. Germline values: CDR1 SEHNR, CDR2 FQNEAQ (reference sequence). The CDR3 totals 16 residues. J gave up 0 bases and V 5 bases, and 6 bases lay outside the gene matches. DNA of the CDR3: TGTGCCAGCAGCCCCCAGGGGGCGGACTCCTACAATGAGCAGTTCTTC. Translated: CASSPQGADSYNEQFF.

This clonotype was observed a single time. J is TRBJ1-1 and V is TRBV7-9; D possibly corresponds to TRBD1 (5 bases). The V gene's germline CDR1 is SEHNR and CDR2 FQNEAQ (reference sequence). The CDR3 covers 16 residues. V lost 5 bases, J lost 5 bases, and 21 bases lay in between. The CDR3 coding sequence is TGTGCCAGCAGCCAGAGGCAGGGAGGGGTTGGGACTGAAGCTTTCTTT. Its protein product is CASSQRQGGVGTEAFF.

This clonotype has a count of ten or more. V usage is TRBV5-1 and J usage is TRBJ1-1; unclear D gene. The CDR3 covers 14 residues. V lost 0 bases, J lost 4 bases, and 10 bases lay in between. Germline CDR1 reads SGHRS; CDR2 reads YFSETQ. As DNA, the CDR3 is TGCGCCAGCAGCTTGGCCGGATGGGGCACTGAAGCTTTCTTT. Translating it yields CASSLAGWGTEAFF.

The rearrangement joins TRBV12-3 or TRBV12-4 to TRBJ2-2; 11 bases line up with TRBD2. The length of the CDR3 is 17 residues. J gave up 5 bases and V 6 bases, and 11 bases lay outside the gene matches. The CDR3 here is CASSSLTSGSGTGELFF. The CDR3 DNA sequence: TGTGCCAGCAGCTCCCTAACTAGCGGGAGCGGAACCGGGGAGCTGTTTTTT.

This clonotype was observed at least ten times. V is TRBV4-1 and J is TRBJ1-5; D is ambiguous. Per germline, CDR1 MGHRA and CDR2 YSYEKL. The CDR3 covers 15 residues. Between the trimmed V and J ends, which lost 0 bases and 0 bases, there was a span of 6 bases. The CDR3 loop is CASSQESGSNQPQHF. CDR3 bases: TGCGCCAGCAGCCAAGAGTCGGGTAGCAATCAGCCCCAGCATTTT.

The chain is built from TRBV2 and TRBJ1-1; 7 bases agree with TRBD1. CDR1 and CDR2 from the germline V gene are SNHLY and FYNNEI. The CDR3 has 15 residues. The trim removed 6 bases at V and 2 bases at J, leaving 9 bases unmatched. In DNA, the CDR3 is TGTGCCAGCAGCGCTACCGGGACAGTTAACACTGAAGCTTTCTTT. Protein: CASSATGTVNTEAFF.

This clonotype has at least ten counts. The V gene is TRBV6-5, the J gene TRBJ1-1, with a tentative D call TRBD1 (5 bases). The V and J ends lost 2 bases and 1 base respectively, with 8 bases between them. The CDR3 has 14 amino acids. Germline lookup yields CDR1 MNHEY and CDR2 SVGAGI. The CDR3 DNA sequence: TGTGCCAGCAGTTACAGGGGCGGGAACACTGAAGCTTTCTTT. It specifies CASSYRGGNTEAFF.

The V gene is TRBV18, the J gene TRBJ2-7; D is unresolved. CDR3 size: 14 residues. CDR1 is KGHSH and CDR2 is LQKENI in the germline V gene. The V end lost 0 bases, the J end lost 1 base, and 7 bases lay between the germline ends. DNA of the CDR3: TGTGCCAGCTCACCACCCGGGTTTTCCTACGAGCAGTACTTC. Translated: CASSPPGFSYEQYF.

This clonotype showed up many times. The chain joins TRBV12-3 or TRBV12-4 to TRBJ1-1; unclear D gene. The CDR3 loop spans 15 amino acids. The V gene lost 3 bases and the J gene lost 0 bases, with 11 bases spanning the gap. As DNA, the CDR3 is TGTGCCAGCAGTTTTGGGGAAAACATGAACACTGAAGCTTTCTTT. It encodes CASSFGENMNTEAFF.

This clonotype was detected a few times. The CDR3: CASSPTMGAPSTEAFF. The CDR3 region has the DNA TGTGCCAGCAGCCCAACGATGGGGGCTCCGTCCACTGAAGCTTTCTTT. V and J are TRBV7-2 and TRBJ1-1, with D perhaps TRBD1 (6 bases). The CDR3 is made up of 16 amino acids. Trimming left V 5 bases short and J 4 bases short, with 20 bases between. CDR1 and CDR2 from the germline V gene are SGHTA and FQGNSA.